What follows are 4 T cell receptor beta chains derived from one specimen sequenced in a study of T-cell reconstitution after alpha-beta-depleted transplantation in children. During its preparation, the TCRbeta library received unique molecular identifiers. TCRdb passed the PCR reads through MiXCR, listing each CDR3 protein once. The sample has about 350,000 distinct CDR3 sequences, around 15% seen once; the top ten hold around 43%. The sequences come from PBMCs, mostly from graft donor cells, collected 360 days after TCRalphabeta/CD19-depleted stem cell transplant. These receptors were collected from a male patient under 10 years old who had a stem cell transplant for acute lymphoblastic leukemia, so the T cells may come from the graft donor.

This clonotype was recorded a few times. This chain uses TRBV5-1 with TRBJ2-7, with 7 bases that match TRBD2. Germline V lookup: CDR1 SGHRS, CDR2 YFSETQ. After removal of 2 bases from V and 2 bases from J, the junction contained 7 bases not matched to a gene. The CDR3 sequence is 15 residues long. CDR3 sequence reads: CASSLFPSGTYEQYF. CDR3 nucleotide sequence: TGCGCCAGCAGCTTATTTCCTAGCGGCACCTACGAGCAGTACTTC.

This clonotype was found a few times. The chain recombines TRBV27 with TRBJ2-6; D ambiguous. The CDR3 consists of 16 residues. The V gene's germline CDR1 is MNHEY and CDR2 SMNVEV (reference sequence). Trimming took 3 bases from V and 4 from J, leaving 13 bases between them. The CDR3 DNA follows: TGTGCCAGCAGTTTCAATGGGTCGCCCGGGGCCAACGTCCTGACTTTC. It specifies CASSFNGSPGANVLTF. Combining the CDR3 with reference TRBV27 and TRBJ2-6 gives the whole variable domain EAQVTQNPRYLITVTGKKLTVTCSQNMNHEYMSWYRQDPGLGLRQIYYSMNVEVTDKGDVPEGYKVSRKEKRNFPLILESPSPNQTSLYFCASSFNGSPGANVLTFGAGSRLTVL.

This chain joins TRBV27 and TRBJ1-3; no clear D gene. The CDR3 runs 15 residues. The V end lost 5 bases, the J end lost 4 bases, and 15 bases lay between the germline ends. Looked up from germline, CDR1 is MNHEY and CDR2 is SMNVEV (reference sequence). The CDR3 nucleotides are TGTGCCAGCAGTATGGACCCTTCCCGCGGAAACACCATATATTTT. This sequence encodes CASSMDPSRGNTIYF.

This clonotype has only a few counts. This sequence joins TRBV6-1 and TRBJ2-7, with TRBD1 as a possible D gene (6 bases). With 8 bases removed from V and 4 bases from J, the gap between germline ends came to 15 bases. CDR1 and CDR2 from the germline V gene are MNHNS and SASEGT. This CDR3 spans 13 amino acids. In nucleotides, the CDR3 is TGTGCCAGCGGACTGCAGGGGCCGTACGAGCAGTACTTC. This encodes CASGLQGPYEQYF.